The 28 T cell receptor beta chains presented below share a single source sample, sequenced in a study of T cell repertoires in aging, cancer and after chemotherapy. The template was genomic DNA from peripheral blood, not RNA. TRB rearrangements spanning V, D and J were amplified using mixed TRB-A/B primers. MiXCR, run by TCRdb on the multiplex PCR reads, gives a single entry per CDR3 protein. The sample consists of roughly 3,000 distinct CDR3 sequences, around 42% of them appearing once. Material for sequencing was blood. These receptors originate from a human donor with a blood cancer.

This chain uses TRBV20-1 with TRBJ2-1; D may be TRBD1 or TRBD2 (5 bases each). V was shortened by 5 bases and J by 16 bases, with 24 bases between the two germline ends. This CDR3 is built from 13 residues. Germline CDR1 DFQATT, CDR2 SNEGSKA (reference sequence). The CDR3 DNA sequence: TGCAGTGCTCGCCCGGGACCGTCGCTTACGGCCTTCTTC. Translation gives CSARPGPSLTAFF.

The gene calls are TRBV28 and TRBJ2-7; 9 bases match TRBD1. The V gene's germline CDR1 is MDHEN and CDR2 SYDVKM. The CDR3 extends over 14 amino acids. The ends lost 3 bases at V and 4 bases at J; junction bases unmatched: 4. The CDR3 loop reads CASSFNRGLYEQYF. The DNA of the CDR3 is TGTGCCAGCAGTTTTAACAGGGGGCTATACGAGCAGTACTTC.

The chain uses TRBV12-3 or TRBV12-4 and TRBJ1-1; no reliable D call. This CDR3 has 14 amino acids. Trimming stripped 1 base from V and 1 base from J, with 7 bases between. CDR3: CASSLGQKNTEAFF. CDR3 DNA: TGTGCCAGCAGTTTAGGCCAAAAGAACACTGAAGCTTTCTTT.

This rearrangement joins TRBV6-5 to TRBJ2-1; possible D gene TRBD1, 5 bases. V lost 5 bases, J lost 6 bases, and 14 bases lay in between. This CDR3 spans 14 amino acids. CDR1 is MNHEY, CDR2 SVGAGI, per germline. The CDR3, as DNA: TGTGCCAGCAGTGTCCCCGGACAAGGCAATGAGCAGTTCTTC. This codes for CASSVPGQGNEQFF.

The chain employs TRBV18 and TRBJ1-5; 9 bases line up with TRBD1. Per the germline V gene, CDR1 is KGHSH and CDR2 is LQKENI. J lost 2 bases, V lost 0 bases, and 2 bases had no gene match. This CDR3 spans 16 amino acids. CDR3 coding DNA: TGTGCCAGCTCACCACCGGACAGGGGTGGCAATCAGCCCCAGCATTTT. It specifies CASSPPDRGGNQPQHF.

This sequence joins TRBV18 and TRBJ2-5; D gene uncertain. Trimming took off 4 bases at V and 0 bases at J, with 9 bases between the two ends. Germline V gene lookup returns CDR1 KGHSH and CDR2 LQKENI. CDR3 size: 14 residues. The CDR3 reads CASSHLRYQETQYF. The DNA for the CDR3 is TGTGCCAGCTCACATCTCAGGTACCAAGAGACCCAGTACTTC.

By share of the sample, this clonotype is medium-sized. The chain combines TRBV15 with TRBJ2-3; 7 bases are shared with TRBD2. V was clipped by 1 base and J by 0 bases; unmatched bases: 4. The CDR3 length is 16 residues. The germline gives CDR1 LNHNV, CDR2 YYDKDF (reference sequence). The CDR3 nucleotides read TGTGCCACCAGCAGAGGGGCTAGCGGTAGCACAGATACGCAGTATTTT. It specifies CATSRGASGSTDTQYF.

The chain couples TRBV7-9 to TRBJ1-1; 10 bases are a match to TRBD1. The CDR3 has 17 residues. Germline V gives CDR1 SEHNR, CDR2 FQNEAQ (reference sequence). The J segment lost 2 bases and the V segment lost 1 base, leaving 7 bases of the junction unmatched. This CDR3 is CASSLEPGQGVNTEAFF. The CDR3, as DNA: TGTGCCAGCAGCTTAGAGCCTGGACAGGGGGTAAACACTGAAGCTTTCTTT.

The chain recombines TRBV11-1 with TRBJ1-2; no definite D call. The CDR3 sequence is 14 residues long. The V end was cut by 5 bases, the J end by 4 bases, with 14 bases between. Per the germline V gene, CDR1 is SGHAT and CDR2 is FQDESV (reference sequence). Here the CDR3 reads CASSRNSGLYGYTF. The CDR3 bases are TGTGCCAGCAGCCGAAACTCAGGCCTCTATGGCTACACCTTC.

The chain has TRBV7-6 and TRBJ2-1; D may be TRBD1 (7 bases). The CDR3 has 15 residues. V shed 4 bases and J shed 4 bases, with 14 bases lying between them. Germline CDR1 reads SGHVS; CDR2 reads FNYEAQ. The CDR3 bases are TGTGCCAGCAGCTCTCAGGGGGGAACTTACAATGAGCAGTTCTTC. It codes for CASSSQGGTYNEQFF.

This clonotype was detected only a few times. The rearrangement uses TRBV7-6 and TRBJ2-7; D is perhaps TRBD1 (5 bases). This CDR3 contains 15 residues. Germline V gives CDR1 SGHVS, CDR2 FNYEAQ. The V and J ends lost 5 bases and 2 bases respectively, with 16 bases between them. Here the CDR3 reads CASSPQATGAYEQYF. The CDR3 nucleotides are TGTGCCAGCAGCCCGCAAGCAACAGGTGCCTACGAGCAGTACTTC.

This clonotype was observed a few times. This chain connects TRBV19 to TRBJ1-4; D not resolved. V dropped 10 bases and J dropped 0 bases, with 6 bases sitting between them. The CDR3 has 12 residues. Germline CDR1 reads LNHDA; CDR2 reads SQIVND (reference sequence). In nucleotides, the CDR3 is TGTGCCACCTCTGCAACTAATGAAAAACTGTTTTTT. Its translation is CATSATNEKLFF.

There are a few counts of this clonotype. The chain carries TRBV5-1 and TRBJ2-3, with D perhaps assigned TRBD1 or TRBD2 (6 bases each). With 0 bases removed from V and 0 bases from J, the gap between germline ends came to 11 bases. Germline CDR1 and CDR2: SGHRS and YFSETQ. This CDR3 is built from 16 residues. The CDR3 reads CASSLGRGASTDTQYF. The CDR3 DNA reads TGCGCCAGCAGCTTGGGTAGGGGGGCCAGCACAGATACGCAGTATTTT.

This clonotype was recorded once. The gene calls are TRBV19 and TRBJ2-7; D may be TRBD1 (5 bases). V was trimmed by 1 base and J by 0 bases, leaving 10 bases between them. The germline gives CDR1 LNHDA, CDR2 SQIVND (reference sequence). This CDR3 region has 15 residues. CDR3 bases: TGTGCCAGTAGTATAGTATCAGGGCCCTCCTACGAGCAGTACTTC. Its translation: CASSIVSGPSYEQYF.

This clonotype was detected a few times. The chain is built from TRBV19 and TRBJ2-5; a possible D gene is TRBD1 (6 bases). The V gene's germline CDR1 is LNHDA and CDR2 SQIVND (reference sequence). The ends were cut back, 7 bases at V and 2 bases at J, with 14 bases in the middle. The CDR3 contains 14 residues. In DNA form, the CDR3 reads TGTGCCAGTAATAAGGGGGACGGACAAGAGACCCAGTACTTC. This gives the protein CASNKGDGQETQYF.

The chain combines TRBV30 with TRBJ2-3, with TRBD1 as a possible D gene (7 bases). Trimming shortened V by 5 bases and J by 2 bases, and 20 bases separated the two germline ends. The CDR3 is 16 residues long. Germline V gene sequence: CDR1 GTSNPN, CDR2 SVGIG (reference sequence). The CDR3 spells CAWGGGGIGDTDTQYF. The DNA for the CDR3 is TGTGCCTGGGGAGGGGGCGGGATAGGGGACACAGATACGCAGTATTTT.

This clonotype was seen only a few times. The chain carries TRBV19 and TRBJ1-2; D remains ambiguous. Germline V gene lookup returns CDR1 LNHDA and CDR2 SQIVND (reference sequence). V lost 8 bases, J lost 5 bases, and 12 bases lay in between. The CDR3 runs 12 residues. In nucleotides, the CDR3 is TGTGCCAGTTGGCACACCTCGTATGGCTACACCTTC. It codes for CASWHTSYGYTF. The variable domain in full, completed from reference TRBV19 and TRBJ1-2, reads DGGITQSPKYLFRKEGQNVTLSCEQNLNHDAMYWYRQDPGQGLRLIYYSQIVNDFQKGDIAEGYSVSREKKESFPLTVTSAQKNPTAFYLCASWHTSYGYTFGSGTRLTVV.

The rearrangement uses TRBV12-3 or TRBV12-4 and TRBJ2-2, with D possibly called TRBD1 or TRBD2 (5 bases each). CDR3 size: 16 residues. Trimming pared 6 bases from V and 5 bases from J, leaving 19 bases between. CDR3 bases: TGTGCCAGCAGCAGGACGGGGACCACAACAACCGGGGAGCTGTTTTTT. Its protein is CASSRTGTTTTGELFF.

V is TRBV11-1 and J is TRBJ2-1; D is perhaps TRBD1 or TRBD2 (5 bases each). The CDR3 sequence is 18 residues long. Deletions cut 0 bases from V and 0 bases from J, with 15 bases between. CDR1 SGHAT and CDR2 FQDESV come from the germline V gene (reference sequence). CDR3 in DNA: TGTGCCAGCAGCTTAGCGCCGGGACCCCAAAGCTCCTACAATGAGCAGTTCTTC. Its protein product is CASSLAPGPQSSYNEQFF.

The chain couples TRBV27 to TRBJ2-1, with TRBD1 matching over 12 bases. The germline gives CDR1 MNHEY, CDR2 SMNVEV (reference sequence). Trimming cost V 7 bases and J 6 bases; bases outside gene matches: 16. The CDR3 runs 18 residues. The CDR3, as DNA: TGTGCCAGCAAGCGAACCGGGACAGGGGGCGCAGGCCTCAATGAGCAGTTCTTC. It encodes CASKRTGTGGAGLNEQFF.

This clonotype was picked up a small number of times. The CDR3 sequence is CASSSGVRSPLHF. The CDR3 coding sequence is TGTGCCAGCAGTTCAGGGGTAAGGTCACCCCTCCACTTT. The V call is TRBV27, the J call TRBJ1-6; perhaps TRBD1 as D (6 bases). The CDR3 spans 13 residues. V shed 4 bases and J shed 10 bases, with 11 bases lying between them. Germline V gives CDR1 MNHEY, CDR2 SMNVEV (reference sequence).

This clonotype is categorized as medium-sized. The chain links TRBV30 to TRBJ2-2; D uncertain. CDR1 GTSNPN and CDR2 SVGIG come from the germline V gene (reference sequence). Trimming cost V 0 bases and J 2 bases, with 10 bases left between them. This CDR3 region has 15 residues. This CDR3 is CAWSVLGFNTGELFF. Written as DNA, the CDR3 is TGTGCCTGGAGTGTTTTGGGTTTTAACACCGGGGAGCTGTTTTTT.

By proportion, this clonotype is large (0.1 to 1%). The CDR3 protein is CSVADRAGPTDTQYF. CDR3 in DNA: TGCAGCGTCGCGGACAGGGCCGGGCCAACAGATACGCAGTATTTT. This sequence joins TRBV29-1 and TRBJ2-3; 8 nucleotides match TRBD1. Trimming took 6 bases from V and 3 from J; bases not matched to a gene: 11. CDR3 length equals 15 residues. CDR1 and CDR2 from the germline V gene are SQVTM and ANQGSEA.

The chain carries TRBV12-3 or TRBV12-4 and TRBJ2-2, with 10 bases that match TRBD2. Germline trimming cut 8 bases from V and 5 bases from J; bases unmatched to any gene: 8. The CDR3 covers 15 residues. CDR3 DNA sequence: TGTGCCAGCGGGGAAGCGGGGGGGAATACCGGGGAGCTGTTTTTT. Protein sequence: CASGEAGGNTGELFF.

The J gene is TRBJ2-3, the V gene TRBV20-1; 11 bases align to TRBD2. Germline CDR1 is DFQATT and CDR2 is SNEGSKA (reference sequence). The CDR3 runs 16 residues. The J segment lost 0 bases and the V segment lost 4 bases, leaving 6 bases of the junction unmatched. In DNA, the CDR3 is TGCAGTGCTACGGGACTAGCGGAAACTAGCACAGATACGCAGTATTTT. It yields the protein CSATGLAETSTDTQYF.

V usage is TRBV11-2 and J usage is TRBJ2-3; D is possibly TRBD1 or TRBD2 (5 bases each). The ends were cut back, 3 bases at V and 7 bases at J, with 5 bases in the middle. The germline gives CDR1 SGHAT, CDR2 FQNNGV. The CDR3 runs to 11 residues. The CDR3: CASSLGHTQYF. The CDR3 coding sequence is TGTGCCAGCAGCTTGGGACATACGCAGTATTTT.

CDR3 protein: CASSSLTLDSGNTIYF. The CDR3 DNA follows: TGTGCCAGCAGCTCCTTAACTTTGGACTCTGGAAACACCATATATTTT. This chain uses TRBV13 with TRBJ1-3; no definite D call. The CDR3 contains 16 residues. V lost 4 bases, J lost 0 bases, and 13 bases lay in between. Germline-derived CDR1 and CDR2 are PRHDT and FYEKMQ (reference sequence).

This chain joins TRBV7-9 and TRBJ2-1; 8 nucleotides line up with TRBD1. CDR1 is SEHNR and CDR2 is FQNEAQ in the germline V gene (reference sequence). This CDR3 has 16 residues. Trimming cost V 5 bases and J 3 bases; bases outside gene matches: 9. The CDR3 spells CASSLTGGSYYNEQFF. The CDR3 DNA is TGTGCCAGCAGCCTTACAGGGGGATCCTACTACAATGAGCAGTTCTTC. Variable domain in full (rest from reference TRBV7-9 and TRBJ2-1): DTGVSQNPRHKITKRGQNVTFRCDPISEHNRLYWYRQTLGQGPEFLTYFQNEAQLEKSRLLSDRFSAERPKGSFSTLEIQRTEQGDSAMYLCASSLTGGSYYNEQFFGPGTRLTVL.